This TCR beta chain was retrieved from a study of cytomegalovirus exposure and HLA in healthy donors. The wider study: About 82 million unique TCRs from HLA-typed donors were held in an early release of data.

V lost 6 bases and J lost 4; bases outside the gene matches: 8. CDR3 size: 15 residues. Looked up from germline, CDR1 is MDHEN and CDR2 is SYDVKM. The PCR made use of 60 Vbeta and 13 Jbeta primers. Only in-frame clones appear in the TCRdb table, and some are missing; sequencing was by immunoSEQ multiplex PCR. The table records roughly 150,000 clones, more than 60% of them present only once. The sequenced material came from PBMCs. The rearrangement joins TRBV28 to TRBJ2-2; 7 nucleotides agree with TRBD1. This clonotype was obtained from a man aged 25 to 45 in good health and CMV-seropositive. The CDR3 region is CASRRTRQGTGELFF. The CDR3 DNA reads TGTGCCAGCAGGCGTACTCGACAGGGCACCGGGGAGCTGTTTTTT.